The clone carrying this T cell receptor beta chain turned up a few times. Its specificity is not known. The record originates from a study of vaccination and CD4 T cells after COVID-19. Study as a whole: Nasal swab PCR identified SARS-CoV-2 in the convalescent patients, of whom roughly nine were mild and one severe. The cells in question were stimulated using overlapping spike peptides derived from SARS-CoV-2, HCoV-NL63, HCoV-OC43 and HCoV-229E.

Sequenced with the Oncomine TCR Beta short-read assay was DNA taken from cultured CD4+ T cells. Someone extracted genomic DNA from cultured CD4+ T cells. TCRdb independently ran MiXCR on the PCR reads; one entry per CDR3 protein. This table holds some 16,000 distinct CDR3 sequences, roughly 43% found once. CDR3 length equals 17 residues. The junction had 10 bases not matched to a gene; V was cut back by 1 base and J by 4 bases. The germline V gene encodes CDR1 LNHNV and CDR2 YYDKDF (reference sequence). This sample's treatment: roughly 11-day PBMC culture with coronavirus spike peptide pools or control peptides (ViraFEST assay). ViraFEST stimulated the growth of antigen-specific T cells using peptide pools and subsequently profiled their TCRs by sequencing.

The sequencing used CD4+ T cells from blood, cultured in vitro, collected after SARS-CoV-2 vaccination. This chain connects TRBV15 to TRBJ2-1; 7 nucleotides match TRBD2. The clonotype originates from a human donor who had recovered from COVID-19. The CDR3 coding sequence is TGTGCCACCAGCAGAGGTCGTGGGGGAGGGTTTTACAATGAGCAGTTCTTC. Translating it yields CATSRGRGGGFYNEQFF.